This T cell receptor beta chain derives from a study of T-cell memory formation after mild COVID-19. The study, taken as a whole, reports: Still unconfirmed is whether the second-wave clones peaking on day 37 recognized SARS-CoV-2. Clones which contracted sat mainly in CM and EM if CD4+, and in EMRA if CD8+.

After 5'RACE with constant-segment primers, TCR alpha and TCR beta cDNA libraries carrying sample barcodes and UMIs were obtained. TCRdb redid the calling of the 5' RACE reads with MiXCR, one entry per CDR3 protein. The data contain about 270,000 distinct CDR3 sequences, about a sixth of them seen just once; the ten biggest clones take up 20% to 25%. About this clonotype itself: Its specificity is unknown.

The sequencing input was PBMCs or a T cell subset sorted from them (not recorded which). This TCR was sampled from a man between 18 and 29 years old who had mild COVID-19 (a few samples of this study predate the infection). Cell type and time point are not known.

The CDR3 nucleotides are TGTGCCAGCAGCTTAGGGACCGGGACAGATAGCAATCAGCCCCAGCATTTT. Translated: CASSLGTGTDSNQPQHF. The chain combines TRBV11-2 with TRBJ1-5; 7 nucleotides align to TRBD1. The CDR3 is made up of 17 amino acids. The germline gives CDR1 SGHAT, CDR2 FQNNGV. V dropped 1 base and J dropped 0; count of bases not matched to a gene: 6.